The clone carrying this T cell receptor (beta chain) was observed a single time. What it binds is unknown. Measured with immunoSEQ multiplex PCR; TCRdb has only the in-frame clones, and not every one. The table includes around 150,000 clones, approximately 81% detected once. CDR1 is KGHSH, CDR2 LQKENI, per germline. V was cut by 2 bases and J by 2 bases, with 9 bases left in between. This CDR3 has 14 amino acids. The data were obtained in a study of PD-1 blockade in classical Hodgkin lymphoma. Study-wide context: Nivolumab 3 mg/kg was given intravenously every 2 weeks. General study points: Patients starting nivolumab less than 1 year after ASCT had lower diversity and were excluded from later analyses. CD4+ but not CD8+ TCR diversity rose significantly by C4D1.

The patients all showed relapse after autologous stem cell transplantation, while their brentuximab vedotin exposure varied. Classification of best responses gave complete response, partial response or progressive disease. The source is a human donor with classical Hodgkin lymphoma. The V call is TRBV18, the J call TRBJ1-2, with a weak D call TRBD1 (5 bases). This material consisted of peripheral blood mononuclear cells (PBMCs), taken before the second cycle of nivolumab. The CDR3 loop reads CASSPSGLNYGYTF. The CDR3 DNA is TGTGCCAGCTCACCATCGGGACTGAACTATGGCTACACCTTC.